This TCR beta chain originates from a study of blood T cell repertoires in COVID-19. The method was immunoSEQ multiplex PCR; TCRdb's version includes in-frame clones alone and lacks a portion of them. The sample records 250,000 or so clones, more than 85% being singletons. Per the germline V gene, CDR1 is MNHEY and CDR2 is SVGAGI. The CDR3 consists of 14 residues. J gave up 3 bases and V 8 bases, and 9 bases lay outside the gene matches. Sequences were obtained from PBMCs or T cells enriched from blood (not recorded which). This chain links TRBV6-5 with TRBJ2-5; 7 nucleotides agree with TRBD1. The receptor was derived from a man between 40 and 49 years old who had recovered from COVID-19. The CDR3, as DNA: TGTGCCAGCCGAGGGACAGTGGGGGAAGAGACCCAGTACTTC. It yields the protein CASRGTVGEETQYF.